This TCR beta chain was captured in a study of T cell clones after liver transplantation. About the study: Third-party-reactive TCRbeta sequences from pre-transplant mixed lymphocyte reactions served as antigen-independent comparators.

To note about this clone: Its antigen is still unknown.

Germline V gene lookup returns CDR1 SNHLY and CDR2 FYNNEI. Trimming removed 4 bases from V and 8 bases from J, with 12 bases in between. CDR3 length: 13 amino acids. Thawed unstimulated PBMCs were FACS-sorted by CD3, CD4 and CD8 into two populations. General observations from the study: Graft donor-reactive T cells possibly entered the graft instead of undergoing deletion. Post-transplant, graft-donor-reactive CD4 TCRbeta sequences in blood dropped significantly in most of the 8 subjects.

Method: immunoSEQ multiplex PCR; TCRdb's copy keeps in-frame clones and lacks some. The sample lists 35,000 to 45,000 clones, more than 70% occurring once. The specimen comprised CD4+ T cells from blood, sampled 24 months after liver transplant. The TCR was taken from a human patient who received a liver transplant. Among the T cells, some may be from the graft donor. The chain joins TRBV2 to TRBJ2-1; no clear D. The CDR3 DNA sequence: TGTGCCAGCAGTGGAAACGGACCGGATGAGCAGTTCTTC. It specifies CASSGNGPDEQFF. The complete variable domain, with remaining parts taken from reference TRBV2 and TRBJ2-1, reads EPEVTQTPSHQVTQMGQEVILRCVPISNHLYFYWYRQILGQKVEFLVSFYNNEISEKSEIFDDQFSVERPDGSNFTLKIRSTKLEDSAMYFCASSGNGPDEQFFGPGTRLTVL.